This T cell receptor (beta chain) was identified in a study of cytomegalovirus exposure and HLA in healthy donors. Overall study: Assignment to the Caucasian-associated ancestry cluster applied to 75% to 85% of the approximately 420 genotyped donors.

Concerning this clone: Its antigen is not identified.

General study findings and limits: Relative to the roughly 700-donor mean, N-insertions were reportedly fewer in an Asian-associated ancestry cluster in a later analysis. Researchers reportedly found TCR beta sequences accurately predicted most subjects' HLA-A and HLA-B alleles. For most TCR beta V segments, an earlier analysis put the productive rate at about 90% or about 30% of the time.

The V gene's germline CDR1 is MNHEY and CDR2 SMNVEV (reference sequence). Unmatched junction bases numbered 7, after V lost 0 bases and J lost 0 bases. The CDR3 sequence is 19 residues long. 13 Jbeta primers and 60 Vbeta primers were used for the PCR. Profiled with immunoSEQ multiplex PCR; TCRdb holds only in-frame clones, not every one. The sample has more than 85,000 clones, roughly a tenth seen once. The sequence was obtained from a man in his forties or fifties in good health and CMV-seropositive. The J gene is TRBJ1-6, the V gene TRBV27; 8 bases map to TRBD1. The sequencing sample was made of PBMCs. Here the CDR3 DNA reads TGTGCCAGCAGTTTATCGGGGGGACAGGATAGCTCCTATAATTCACCCCTCCACTTT. Its translation: CASSLSGGQDSSYNSPLHF.